Detailed here is one T cell receptor (beta chain). One end of the junction varies from germline; a read error may be responsible. The donors were all healthy and Caucasian. There are 13 residues in the CDR3. In germline, CDR1 is SEHNR, CDR2 FQNEAQ (reference sequence). The sample originates from a study of identical twins. A universal primer site was incorporated via template switching, and the cDNA contained unique molecular identifiers. TCRdb called the 5' RACE reads again in MiXCR, with one record for every CDR3 protein. The table records 200,000 to 250,000 distinct CDR3 sequences, about 7.5% of them present only once. These data also featured in a second study, about yellow fever vaccine responses in identical twins. According to that study: Twins' vaccine T cell response reportedly seemed partly convergent, partly personalized.

The genes are TRBV7-9 and TRBJ2-6; maybe TRBD2 (5 bases). The sequenced material came from memory (CD45RO+) T cells sorted from blood. The TCR sequence derives from a woman aged 18-29 years in good health. CDR3 DNA sequence: TGTGCCAGCAGCTTAGTCGTTGAGGGCGCGGAGGCTTTC. Translating gives CASSLVVEGAEAF.